This TCR beta chain comes out of a study of blood T cell repertoires in COVID-19. Study-wide context: Collection of acute and convalescent COVID-19 samples took place in the United States, Italy and Spain. Nucleic acid was either cDNA or gDNA, and it came from T cells, B-cell-depleted T cells, or PBMCs.

The CDR3 contains 14 residues. Germline CDR1 and CDR2: SGHTA and FQGTGA. Trimming took 5 bases from V and 6 from J, leaving 13 bases between them. Enrolment of Seattle patients took place during active infection, and they were followed longitudinally. Source study methods: Cell counts per sample came from amplifying reference gene primers. Some clones are missing from TCRdb's copy, which holds only in-frame ones; the method was immunoSEQ multiplex PCR. V and J calls and clone size are copied from that table; D and trimming were computed from the DNA. The profile shows 400,000 to 450,000 clones, around 91% of them singletons.

The rearrangement uses TRBV7-3 and TRBJ2-2; weak D call: TRBD2 (6 bases). The sequence came from a woman aged 40 to 49 with COVID-19, enrolled during active disease. The sample was peripheral blood. Written as DNA, the CDR3 is TGTGCCAGCAGCCCGTTCGGGGGTTCCGGGGAGCTGTTTTTT. Its translation: CASSPFGGSGELFF. Combining the CDR3 with reference TRBV7-3 and TRBJ2-2 gives the whole variable domain GAGVSQTPSNKVTEKGKYVELRCDPISGHTALYWYRQSLGQGPEFLIYFQGTGAADDSGLPNDRFFAVRPEGSVSTLKIQRTERGDSAVYLCASSPFGGSGELFFGEGSRLTVL.